This T cell receptor beta chain came from a study of cytomegalovirus exposure and HLA in healthy donors. Findings of the study overall: TCR beta sequences reportedly predicted most subjects' HLA-A and HLA-B alleles accurately.

Of note for this clone: Its cognate antigen is unknown.

The PCR employed 60 Vbeta primers together with 13 Jbeta primers. Data came from immunoSEQ multiplex PCR; TCRdb stores just in-frame clones and leaves some out. Of 140,000 to 150,000 clones listed, about 72% are singletons. Sample: PBMCs. This receptor was obtained from a man aged 55 to 70 in good health and CMV-seronegative.

The CDR3 is CASRFDSIQDTQYF. In nucleotides, the CDR3 is TGTGCCAGCAGATTCGACAGCATCCAGGATACGCAGTATTTT. The J gene is TRBJ2-3, the V gene TRBV27; D might be TRBD1 (5 bases). CDR1 MNHEY and CDR2 SMNVEV come from the germline V gene (reference sequence). The length of the CDR3 is 14 residues. Trimming took off 6 bases at V and 6 bases at J, with 16 bases between the two ends.